This TCR beta chain comes out of a study of blood T cell repertoires in COVID-19. Study at large: Sample material is recorded as cDNA or gDNA derived from T cells, B-cell-depleted T cells, or PBMCs.

Per the study methods: Reference gene primers were amplified, and this amplification served to estimate nucleated cell counts. Only in-frame clones appear in the TCRdb table, and some are missing; sequencing was by immunoSEQ multiplex PCR. From that table come the V and J calls and clone size; the DNA was used to work out D and trimming. The sample lists 80,000 to 100,000 clones; around nine tenths were seen once. Sequenced: peripheral blood. This clonotype originated in a man aged 50-60 years with acute or convalescent COVID-19.

DNA of the CDR3: TGTGCCAGCAGCCACAGAGAGTACACCGGGGAGCTGTTTTTT. Protein product: CASSHREYTGELFF. The V and J genes are TRBV27 and TRBJ2-2; D not resolved. Germline V CDR1 and CDR2: MNHEY, SMNVEV (reference sequence). Trimming pared 6 bases from V and 3 bases from J, leaving 11 bases between. The CDR3 is made up of 14 amino acids.